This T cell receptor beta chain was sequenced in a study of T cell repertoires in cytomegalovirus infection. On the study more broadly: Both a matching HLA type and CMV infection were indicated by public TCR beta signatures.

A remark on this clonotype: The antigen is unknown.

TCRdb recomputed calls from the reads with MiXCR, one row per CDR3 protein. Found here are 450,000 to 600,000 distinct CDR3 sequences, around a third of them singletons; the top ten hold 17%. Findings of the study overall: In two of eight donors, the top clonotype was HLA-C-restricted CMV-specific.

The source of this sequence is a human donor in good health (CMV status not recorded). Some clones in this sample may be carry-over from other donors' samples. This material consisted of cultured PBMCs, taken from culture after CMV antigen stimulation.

The DNA of the CDR3 is TGTGCCAGCAGTCCGGGAGGTACAGCGGGATCGGATACGCAGTATTTT. Translated, it gives CASSPGGTAGSDTQYF. J is TRBJ2-3 and V is TRBV6-5; 7 bases match TRBD2. The CDR3 consists of 16 residues. V gave up 5 bases and J gave up 6 bases; unmatched junction bases: 14. Germline V lookup: CDR1 MNHEY, CDR2 SVGAGI.